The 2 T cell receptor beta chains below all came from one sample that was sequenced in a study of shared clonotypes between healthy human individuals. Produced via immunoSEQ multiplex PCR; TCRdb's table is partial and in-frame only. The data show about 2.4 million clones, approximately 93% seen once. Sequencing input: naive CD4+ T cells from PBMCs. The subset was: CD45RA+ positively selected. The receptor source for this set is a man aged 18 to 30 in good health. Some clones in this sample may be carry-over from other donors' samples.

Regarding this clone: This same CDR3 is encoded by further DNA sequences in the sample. This CDR3 reads CAWSSGPNTEAFF. The DNA of the CDR3 is TGTGCCTGGAGTTCCGGGCCGAACACTGAAGCTTTCTTT. The rearrangement links TRBV30 to TRBJ1-1; D gene uncertain. The CDR3 is made up of 13 amino acids. CDR1 and CDR2 from the germline V gene are GTSNPN and SVGIG (reference sequence). Deletions cut 2 bases from V and 1 base from J, with 8 bases between. The full variable domain, rest sourced from reference TRBV30 and TRBJ1-1, is SQTIHQWPATLVQPVGSPLSLECTVEGTSNPNLYWYRQAAGRGLQLLFYSVGIGQISSEVPQNLSASRPQDRQFILSSKKLLLSDSGFYLCAWSSGPNTEAFFGQGTRLTVV.

The CDR3 DNA reads TGTGCCACCTCCCTACTGGGCACTGAAGCTTTCTTT. It codes for CATSLLGTEAFF. The rearrangement joins TRBV5-8 to TRBJ1-1; D is unclear. This CDR3 comprises 12 residues. Germline assignment: CDR1 SGHTS and CDR2 YDEGEE. V was cut by 9 bases and J by 4 bases, with 13 bases left in between. Full variable domain (missing parts from reference TRBV5-8 and TRBJ1-1): EAGVTQSPTHLIKTRGQQATLRCSPISGHTSVYWYQQALGLGLQFLLWYDEGEERNRGNFPPRFSGRQFPNYSSELNVNALELEDSALYLCATSLLGTEAFFGQGTRLTVV.